Included here is one T cell receptor beta chain sequence, with context. Its antigen remains unidentified. Following extraction, RNA underwent reverse transcription to cDNA, which served as the sequencing template. Sequencing used immunoSEQ multiplex PCR; TCRdb keeps in-frame clones, though not all of them. The data contain approximately 34,000 clones, about 60% of them singletons. Trimming removed 2 bases at V and 6 bases at J, with 14 bases between. This CDR3 spans 15 amino acids. The germline V gene encodes CDR1 MNHEY and CDR2 SMNVEV (reference sequence). This record belongs to a study of CD8+ T cells in alopecia areata. Broader study findings: Patients showed less clear TCR sequence sharing than mice, possibly partly because of HLA diversity. Normal scalp showed lower clonality than lesional scalp, especially alopecia totalis/universalis.

Lesional scalp punch biopsies and peripheral blood were collected from alopecia areata patients. The rearrangement links TRBV27 to TRBJ2-1; the D gene is possibly TRBD2 (6 bases). The receptor comes from a human donor with alopecia areata. Material for sequencing was NKG2D-high CD8+ T cells sorted from blood. The CDR3 reads CASSLKWGDRNEQFF. The CDR3, as DNA: TGTGCCAGCAGTTTAAAGTGGGGGGACCGCAATGAGCAGTTCTTC.